This T cell receptor (beta chain) was captured in a study of OX40 agonist ivuxolimab in advanced cancers. The study's findings and limits: Specificity for antigen went undetermined in the expanded peripheral T cells.

The protocol was immunoSEQ multiplex PCR, while the TCRdb copy is restricted to in-frame clones and leaves out a portion. The sample records under 95,000 clones, 84% being singletons. In the case of this clone: Its target is unknown.

Germline-derived CDR1 and CDR2 are GTSNPN and SVGIG (reference sequence). CDR3 length: 11 residues. The germline V and J ends were trimmed by 1 base and 4 bases, with 5 bases remaining between them. The starting material was CD4+ or CD8+ T cells sorted from blood, obtained in a trial of the OX40 agonist ivuxolimab. The V call is TRBV30, the J call TRBJ2-7; unclear D gene. The receptor was isolated from an adult with an advanced solid tumor such as melanoma, head and neck, liver or kidney cancer. The CDR3 DNA reads TGTGCCTGGAGTGCCACTTACGAGCAGTACTTC. Amino acid sequence: CAWSATYEQYF. The variable domain in full, with the rest retrieved from reference TRBV30 and TRBJ2-7, is SQTIHQWPATLVQPVGSPLSLECTVEGTSNPNLYWYRQAAGRGLQLLFYSVGIGQISSEVPQNLSASRPQDRQFILSSKKLLLSDSGFYLCAWSATYEQYFGPGTRLTVT.